Following are 15 T cell receptor beta chains from one sample sequenced in a study of blood T cell repertoires in COVID-19. The protocol was immunoSEQ multiplex PCR, while the TCRdb copy is restricted to in-frame clones and leaves out a portion. The sample contains a few hundred thousand clones, around 84% of which appear only once. Input material: PBMCs or T cells enriched from blood (not recorded which). These receptors all stem from a man aged 40-50 years who had recovered from COVID-19.

This clone was recorded a few times. The chain combines TRBV2 with TRBJ1-6; TRBD1 aligns across 7 bases. With V trimmed by 6 bases and J by 10 bases, 9 bases remained unmatched. The CDR3 has 14 residues. Germline values: CDR1 SNHLY, CDR2 FYNNEI. CDR3 DNA: TGTGCCAGCAGCTACGGGACAGAAAGATCACCCCTCCACTTT. Amino acids: CASSYGTERSPLHF.

V usage is TRBV19 and J usage is TRBJ2-2, with a weak D call TRBD1 (8 bases). CDR3 length: 14 residues. Trimming removed 6 bases from V and 6 bases from J, with 14 bases in between. Germline CDR1 LNHDA, CDR2 SQIVND (reference sequence). CDR3 protein: CASSRTGGAGELFF. The CDR3 region has the DNA TGTGCCAGTAGCCGAACAGGGGGGGCCGGGGAGCTGTTTTTT.

This chain links TRBV10-3 with TRBJ1-4; 12 bases align to TRBD1. The CDR3 totals 17 residues. Germline loops: CDR1 ENHRY, CDR2 SYGVKD. V gave up 3 bases and J gave up 6 bases; unmatched junction bases: 8. For the CDR3, the DNA is TGTGCCATCAGTGACCGGGACAGGGGGCCCGGAGATGAAAAACTGTTTTTT. Translated: CAISDRDRGPGDEKLFF.

The genes are TRBV19 and TRBJ1-1; the D gene is possibly TRBD1 (6 bases). This CDR3 contains 11 residues. CDR1 is LNHDA and CDR2 is SQIVND in the germline V gene (reference sequence). Deletions cut 9 bases from V and 8 bases from J, with 13 bases between. The CDR3: CASLTRGEAFF. CDR3 DNA: TGTGCCAGCCTAACTAGGGGGGAAGCTTTCTTT. Full variable domain (missing parts from reference TRBV19 and TRBJ1-1): DGGITQSPKYLFRKEGQNVTLSCEQNLNHDAMYWYRQDPGQGLRLIYYSQIVNDFQKGDIAEGYSVSREKKESFPLTVTSAQKNPTAFYLCASLTRGEAFFGQGTRLTVV.

This clone was seen once. The chain links TRBV21-1 to TRBJ2-7; TRBD1 is taken as the D call from the table, unchecked against the DNA. TRBV21-1 is an annotated pseudogene. The CDR3 is 14 amino acids. The CDR3 region is CASSNIGQGYEQYF. CDR3 bases: TGTGCCAGCAGCAATATCGGACAGGGGTACGAGCAGTACTTC.

The chain joins TRBV9 to TRBJ1-1; D unresolved. CDR3 size: 13 residues. Germline lookup yields CDR1 SGDLS and CDR2 YYNGEE. Trimming pared 1 base from V and 3 bases from J, leaving 7 bases between. The CDR3 reads CASSVYSDTEAFF. The CDR3 nucleotides are TGTGCCAGCAGCGTATACAGTGACACTGAAGCTTTCTTT. The entire variable domain, with the rest obtained from reference TRBV9 and TRBJ1-1, is as follows: DSGVTQTPKHLITATGQRVTLRCSPRSGDLSVYWYQQSLDQGLQFLIQYYNGEERAKGNILERFSAQQFPDLHSELNLSSLELGDSALYFCASSVYSDTEAFFGQGTRLTVV.

A remark on this clone: A clone one base away is much larger, so this may be a read error. CDR3 DNA sequence: TGCGCCAGCAGCTTGGGACAGGGGGTGTACGAGCAGTACTTC. This codes for CASSLGQGVYEQYF. This chain uses TRBV5-1 with TRBJ2-7, with TRBD1 identical over 9 bases. Germline CDR1 SGHRS, CDR2 YFSETQ. Trimming took 0 bases from V and 4 from J; bases not matched to a gene: 2. This CDR3 region has 14 residues.

The genes are TRBV5-4 and TRBJ1-4; D might be TRBD1 (5 bases). V dropped 0 bases and J dropped 5 bases, with 11 bases sitting between them. The V gene's germline CDR1 is SGHNT and CDR2 YYREEE (reference sequence). The CDR3 covers 15 residues. The CDR3 spells CASSLATVGNEKLFF. CDR3 bases: TGTGCCAGCAGCTTGGCGACAGTGGGGAATGAAAAACTGTTTTTT.

The rearrangement uses TRBV29-1 and TRBJ1-4; D is perhaps TRBD1 (5 bases). Germline CDR1 and CDR2: SQVTM and ANQGSEA. Trimming removed 6 bases at V and 0 bases at J, with 11 bases between. The CDR3 contains 14 residues. CDR3 DNA sequence: TGCAGCGTCGTAGACAGCGCAACTAATGAAAAACTGTTTTTT. Translating it yields CSVVDSATNEKLFF.

This clone was counted a few times. The V and J genes are TRBV20-1 and TRBJ1-5; weak D call: TRBD1 (5 bases). The CDR3 is 14 amino acids. The germline V and J ends were trimmed by 3 bases and 5 bases, with 14 bases remaining between them. Germline loops: CDR1 DFQATT, CDR2 SNEGSKA (reference sequence). The CDR3 DNA sequence: TGCAGTGCTAGTTTGGGAGGGGACGATCAGCCCCAGCATTTT. Its translation: CSASLGGDDQPQHF.

This clone was counted only a few times. The chain couples TRBV19 to TRBJ1-1; a possible D gene is TRBD1 (5 bases). Germline CDR1 and CDR2: LNHDA and SQIVND (reference sequence). The CDR3 sequence is 13 residues long. Trimming removed 5 bases at V and 1 base at J, with 8 bases between. This chain's CDR3 is CASSDSPNTEAFF. The CDR3 DNA reads as TGTGCCAGTAGTGACAGCCCGAACACTGAAGCTTTCTTT.

The rearrangement joins TRBV4-2 to TRBJ1-3; D is possibly TRBD1 (6 bases). Between the trimmed V and J ends, which lost 0 bases and 1 base, there was a span of 13 bases. Germline CDR1 and CDR2: LGHNA and YNFKEQ. This CDR3 is built from 17 residues. The CDR3 region is CASSQDSRGSSGNTIYF. The CDR3, as DNA: TGTGCCAGCAGCCAAGATTCGAGGGGGTCGTCTGGAAACACCATATATTTT.

The count of this clone is one. The gene calls are TRBV6-5 and TRBJ1-2; D may be TRBD1 (5 bases). The CDR3 totals 14 residues. Deletions cut 4 bases from V and 8 bases from J, with 17 bases between. Germline assignment: CDR1 MNHEY and CDR2 SVGAGI. CDR3 nucleotide sequence: TGTGCCAGCAGTTCGACCGACAGCTCCCTGGGCTACACCTTC. Encoded protein: CASSSTDSSLGYTF.

V gene TRBV28 combines with J gene TRBJ1-5; 8 bases line up with TRBD1. V shed 6 bases and J 6 bases; nucleotides not matched to a gene: 7. From germline, CDR1 is MDHEN and CDR2 SYDVKM. The CDR3 length is 14 residues. DNA of the CDR3: TGTGCCAGCAGCCGTACAGGGGGGAGTCAGCCCCAGCATTTT. It encodes CASSRTGGSQPQHF.

The rearrangement joins TRBV3-1 (or the pseudogene TRBV3-2) to TRBJ2-5, with a weak D call TRBD1 (6 bases). Germline values: CDR1 LGHDT, CDR2 YNNKEL (reference sequence). V was clipped by 5 bases and J by 5 bases, with 15 bases between them. The CDR3 length is 14 residues. This chain's CDR3 is CASSLNRVVETQYF. CDR3 DNA: TGTGCCAGCAGCTTAAACAGGGTCGTGGAGACCCAGTACTTC.